Shown below are 9 T cell receptor beta chains from a single sample sequenced in a study of molecular identifiers for immune sequencing clone quantification. Each CDR3 protein gets one entry after TCRdb re-called the PCR reads with MiXCR. Among 40,000 or so distinct CDR3 sequences listed, 15% to 20% were seen once. The sample consisted of naive CD8+ T cells from blood, with Jurkat cell RNA spiked in. This sample's subset: FACS-sorted CD8+CD4-CCR7+CD45RA+ naive T cells. Receptors were obtained from a human donor in good health. Some libraries in this study had Jurkat cell RNA spiked in.

This clonotype has at least ten counts. The chain carries TRBV4-3 and TRBJ2-7, with 10 bases matching TRBD1. The CDR3 spans 15 residues. V lost 4 bases to trimming and J lost 7 bases; unmatched junction nucleotides: 10. From germline, CDR1 is LGHNA and CDR2 YSLEER. The CDR3 protein is CASSLHRDRGEEQYF. The CDR3 DNA reads TGCGCCAGCAGCCTGCACCGGGACAGGGGTGAGGAGCAGTACTTC.

This clonotype has a count of ten or more. The V gene is TRBV5-1, the J gene TRBJ2-5, with 10 bases lining up with TRBD2. The CDR3 has 17 amino acids. V gave up 4 bases and J gave up 4 bases; unmatched junction bases: 13. Germline values: CDR1 SGHRS, CDR2 YFSETQ. This CDR3 is CASSPGERLAGGETQYF. The CDR3 DNA follows: TGCGCCAGCAGCCCTGGAGAGAGACTAGCGGGCGGAGAGACCCAGTACTTC.

The sample holds many counts of this clonotype. The rearrangement links TRBV7-9 to TRBJ2-1, with TRBD2 identical over 7 bases. From germline, CDR1 is SEHNR and CDR2 FQNEAQ (reference sequence). Trimming cost V 4 bases and J 2 bases; bases outside gene matches: 8. This CDR3 contains 16 residues. The CDR3 reads CASSSALAETYNEQFF. The DNA of the CDR3 is TGTGCCAGCAGCTCGGCCCTAGCGGAAACCTACAATGAGCAGTTCTTC.

This clonotype was observed at least ten times. CDR3 amino acids: CASAYIGHNEQFF. The CDR3 DNA reads as TGTGCCAGCGCGTACATAGGCCACAATGAGCAGTTCTTC. The chain carries TRBV6-1 and TRBJ2-1; the D is unclear. Germline V gene sequence: CDR1 MNHNS, CDR2 SASEGT. Trimming cost V 8 bases and J 5 bases, with 13 bases left between them. The CDR3 loop spans 13 amino acids.

The table lists this clonotype with many counts. The chain links TRBV12-3 or TRBV12-4 to TRBJ2-3; 7 bases map to TRBD1. V trimming: 6 bases; J trimming: 11 bases; junction bases outside the gene matches: 11. The CDR3 totals 13 residues. The CDR3 DNA is TGTGCCAGCAGCCGCTTTGACAGGGAGAGGCAGTATTTT. Protein product: CASSRFDRERQYF.

This clonotype was observed a few times. The rearrangement uses TRBV4-3 and TRBJ2-3; D possibly uses TRBD1 or TRBD2 (5 bases each). CDR1 and CDR2 (germline): LGHNA, YSLEER. The CDR3 is made up of 17 amino acids. V was pared by 4 bases and J by 2 bases, with 19 bases between. The CDR3 bases are TGCGCCAGCAGCCTAGGGGACCAGTTTCACAACACAGATACGCAGTATTTT. It codes for CASSLGDQFHNTDTQYF.

The sample holds many counts of this clonotype. The V call is TRBV10-3, the J call TRBJ2-7; 8 bases fit TRBD2. The CDR3 length is 14 residues. The J segment lost 0 bases and the V segment lost 4 bases, leaving 2 bases of the junction unmatched. CDR1 and CDR2 from the germline V gene are ENHRY and SYGVKD. The CDR3 loop reads CAISAGTSSYEQYF. The CDR3 nucleotides read TGTGCCATCAGTGCCGGGACTAGCTCCTACGAGCAGTACTTC.

This clonotype occurred once. V is TRBV6-5 and J is TRBJ2-1, with D possibly being TRBD1 or TRBD2 (5 bases each). The ends were cut back, 0 bases at V and 14 bases at J, with 14 bases in the middle. The CDR3 runs to 13 residues. Germline CDR1 is MNHEY and CDR2 is SVGAGI. Here the CDR3 DNA reads TGTGCCAGCAGTTACTCGATTCGAGGGGATAAGTTCTTC. It specifies CASSYSIRGDKFF.

This clonotype was counted many times. The V call is TRBV7-9, the J call TRBJ2-6; 7 bases are a match to TRBD1. V lost 5 bases to trimming and J lost 1 base; unmatched junction nucleotides: 5. This CDR3 spans 16 amino acids. Looked up from germline, CDR1 is SEHNR and CDR2 is FQNEAQ (reference sequence). CDR3 nucleotides: TGTGCCAGCAGCCCGAAGGACAGGTCTGGGGCCAACGTCCTGACTTTC. Translated: CASSPKDRSGANVLTF.